The 5 T cell receptor beta chains below were found in one sample sequenced in a study of cytomegalovirus exposure and HLA in healthy donors. In the PCR, 60 Vbeta and 13 Jbeta primers were used. Sequencing was performed with immunoSEQ multiplex PCR; in TCRdb, only in-frame clones are kept and a portion is missing. In the table there are around 200,000 clones, more than 75% of which are singletons. Sequenced input: PBMCs. Receptors were obtained from a woman aged 45-60 years in good health and CMV-seropositive.

The chain uses TRBV5-1 and TRBJ2-5; 9 nucleotides align to TRBD2. The CDR3 spans 15 residues. In germline, CDR1 is SGHRS, CDR2 YFSETQ. The V and J ends lost 3 bases and 2 bases, in that order; junction bases with no gene match: 5. The CDR3 loop reads CASSYGLAPQETQYF. CDR3 bases: TGCGCCAGCAGCTACGGACTAGCGCCTCAAGAGACCCAGTACTTC. The complete variable domain, with remaining parts taken from reference TRBV5-1 and TRBJ2-5, reads KAGVTQTPRYLIKTRGQQVTLSCSPISGHRSVSWYQQTPGQGLQFLFEYFSETQRNKGNFPGRFSGRQFSNSRSEMNVSTLELGDSALYLCASSYGLAPQETQYFGPGTRLLVL.

This clone was found once. This chain joins TRBV6-1 and TRBJ2-3; unclear D gene. Germline CDR1 is MNHNS and CDR2 is SASEGT. The CDR3 has 14 amino acids. Trimming removed 4 bases at V and 0 bases at J, with 8 bases between. CDR3 nucleotides: TGTGCCAGCAGTGCCTCTTCTAGCACAGATACGCAGTATTTT. It codes for CASSASSSTDTQYF.

The V and J genes are TRBV7-2 and TRBJ1-4, with 7 positions matching TRBD1. Per germline, CDR1 SGHTA and CDR2 FQGNSA. The V segment lost 2 bases and the J segment 8 bases; nucleotides outside the gene matches: 8. The CDR3 has 15 amino acids. CDR3 protein: CASSLSTGVGEKLFF. The CDR3 nucleotides read TGTGCCAGCAGCTTATCCACAGGGGTGGGAGAAAAACTGTTTTTT. Full variable domain (outside the CDR3, taken from reference TRBV7-2 and TRBJ1-4): GAGVSQSPSNKVTEKGKDVELRCDPISGHTALYWYRQSLGQGLEFLIYFQGNSAPDKSGLPSDRFSAERTGGSVSTLTIQRTQQEDSAVYLCASSLSTGVGEKLFFGSGTQLSVL.

The chain uses TRBV6-6 and TRBJ2-1, with a tentative D call TRBD1 (6 bases). The CDR3 sequence is 15 residues long. Germline V lookup: CDR1 MNHNY, CDR2 SVGAGI (reference sequence). Trimming left V 6 bases short and J 4 bases short, with 16 bases between. The CDR3 spells CASRKSQGEYNEQFF. Here the CDR3 DNA reads TGTGCCAGCAGAAAATCACAGGGAGAGTACAATGAGCAGTTCTTC.

The chain is built from TRBV7-6 and TRBJ2-3, with 13 bases identical to TRBD2. Germline CDR1 and CDR2: SGHVS and FNYEAQ. This CDR3 has 18 amino acids. Trimming took 2 bases from V and 0 from J; bases not matched to a gene: 5. CDR3 sequence: CASSLWGLAGSSTDTQYF. CDR3 bases: TGTGCCAGCAGCTTATGGGGACTAGCGGGGTCTAGCACAGATACGCAGTATTTT.